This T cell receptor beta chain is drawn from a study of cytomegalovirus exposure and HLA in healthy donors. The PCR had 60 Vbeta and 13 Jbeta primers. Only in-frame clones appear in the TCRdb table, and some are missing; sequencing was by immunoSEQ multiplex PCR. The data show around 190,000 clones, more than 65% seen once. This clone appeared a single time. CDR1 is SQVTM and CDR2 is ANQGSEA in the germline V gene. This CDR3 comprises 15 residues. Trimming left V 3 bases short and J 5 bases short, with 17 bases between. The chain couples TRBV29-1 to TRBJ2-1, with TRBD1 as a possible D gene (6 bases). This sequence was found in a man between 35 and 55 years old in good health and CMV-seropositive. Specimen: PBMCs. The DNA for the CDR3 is TGCAGCGTTGAGGGGGCCAGGGGAAGGAACAATGAGCAGTTCTTC. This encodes CSVEGARGRNNEQFF.